Listed here are 25 T cell receptor beta chains from one sample, sequenced in a study of identical twins. TCRdb used MiXCR to reprocess the 5' RACE reads, holding one entry per CDR3 protein. Of under 350,000 distinct CDR3 sequences in the sample, roughly 10% were seen once. These same data were also listed under a study on yellow fever vaccine responses in identical twins.

Material for sequencing was CD8+ T cells sorted from blood. These receptors all come from a woman aged 18-29 years in good health.

In its sample, this clonotype was seen many times. This rearrangement joins TRBV4-2 to TRBJ2-2, with D unclear. There are 15 residues in the CDR3. V was trimmed by 1 base and J by 5 bases, leaving 11 bases between them. Germline V lookup: CDR1 LGHNA, CDR2 YNFKEQ. The CDR3 loop is CASSQVPDGTGELFF. The CDR3 bases are TGTGCCAGCAGCCAAGTCCCTGATGGGACCGGGGAGCTGTTTTTT.

The gene calls are TRBV14 and TRBJ1-2; a possible D gene is TRBD1 (6 bases). Germline values: CDR1 SGHDN, CDR2 FVKESK. V was shortened by 0 bases and J by 1 base, with 15 bases between the two germline ends. The CDR3 extends over 17 amino acids. The CDR3 sequence: CASSQDTRGDFNYGYTF. The CDR3 DNA follows: TGTGCCAGCAGCCAAGATACTAGGGGGGACTTTAACTATGGCTACACCTTC.

The chain carries TRBV7-8 and TRBJ2-7, with D possibly being TRBD1 (6 bases). Trimming stripped 4 bases from V and 0 bases from J, with 13 bases between. Germline CDR1 SGHVS, CDR2 FQNEAQ. This CDR3 has 15 amino acids. The CDR3 coding sequence is TGTGCCAGCAGCTCTCCGACAGGTCGCTCCTACGAGCAGTACTTC. Its protein is CASSSPTGRSYEQYF.

This clonotype turned up a few times. The chain is built from TRBV6-4 and TRBJ2-3; no firm D call. CDR3 size: 12 residues. V lost 0 bases to trimming and J lost 5 bases, with 3 bases between them. Germline loops: CDR1 MRHNA, CDR2 SNTAGT. CDR3 nucleotides: TGTGCCAGCAGTGACTCGAGAGATACGCAGTATTTT. It specifies CASSDSRDTQYF.

V usage is TRBV19 and J usage is TRBJ2-7; 7 positions agree with TRBD2. Germline CDR1 LNHDA, CDR2 SQIVND (reference sequence). V lost 3 bases and J lost 1; bases outside the gene matches: 3. The CDR3 is made up of 14 amino acids. For the CDR3, the DNA is TGTGCCAGTAGTATCGAACTAGCGTCCTACGAGCAGTACTTC. The encoded protein is CASSIELASYEQYF.

The table lists this clonotype with a few counts. The chain couples TRBV18 to TRBJ2-1; D perhaps matches TRBD2 (7 bases). From germline, CDR1 is KGHSH and CDR2 LQKENI. The CDR3 totals 16 residues. Trimming removed 0 bases at V and 8 bases at J, with 17 bases between. The CDR3 DNA reads as TGTGCCAGCTCACCACCGGGAGGGACATTGATTGATGAGCAGTTCTTC. This gives the protein CASSPPGGTLIDEQFF.

This clonotype was counted between two and nine times. The V and J genes are TRBV4-3 and TRBJ2-7; no firm D call. This CDR3 comprises 15 residues. Germline CDR1 reads LGHNA; CDR2 reads YSLEER. Between the trimmed V and J ends, which lost 5 bases and 2 bases, there was a span of 16 bases. CDR3 amino acids: CASSASRTEPYEQYF. CDR3 in DNA: TGCGCCAGCAGCGCATCGAGGACGGAACCCTACGAGCAGTACTTC.

This clonotype was observed a handful of times. The chain recombines TRBV6-1 with TRBJ1-6, with D perhaps matching TRBD1 (5 bases). The length of the CDR3 is 15 residues. CDR1 is MNHNS and CDR2 is SASEGT in the germline V gene. V was shortened by 5 bases and J by 5 bases, with 13 bases between the two germline ends. CDR3 sequence: CASSLDSLDNSPLHF. The CDR3 DNA follows: TGTGCCAGCAGTCTTGACAGCCTTGATAATTCACCCCTCCACTTT.

J is TRBJ2-3 and V is TRBV6-2 or TRBV6-3, with 10 bases identical to TRBD2. The germline gives CDR1 MNHEY, CDR2 SVGEGT. This CDR3 spans 20 amino acids. V was pared by 4 bases and J by 0 bases, with 16 bases of the junction left unmatched. This chain's CDR3 is CASSFDAELAGGPSTDTQYF. The CDR3 coding sequence is TGTGCCAGCAGTTTCGACGCCGAGTTAGCGGGAGGCCCTAGCACAGATACGCAGTATTTT.

The chain carries TRBV7-2 and TRBJ2-7; D could derive from TRBD1 or TRBD2 (7 bases each). Per germline, CDR1 SGHTA and CDR2 FQGNSA. Trimming removed 6 bases from V and 2 bases from J, with 14 bases in between. This CDR3 is 14 amino acids long. CDR3 protein: CASRPGGGTYEQYF. The CDR3 DNA follows: TGTGCCAGCAGACCAGGGGGGGGAACCTACGAGCAGTACTTC. The complete variable domain, with remaining parts taken from reference TRBV7-2 and TRBJ2-7, reads GAGVSQSPSNKVTEKGKDVELRCDPISGHTALYWYRQSLGQGLEFLIYFQGNSAPDKSGLPSDRFSAERTGGSVSTLTIQRTQQEDSAVYLCASRPGGGTYEQYFGPGTRLTVT.

This clonotype has just a few counts. The chain is built from TRBV6-5 and TRBJ2-2, with D tentatively TRBD2 (5 bases). The CDR3 covers 14 residues. Looked up from germline, CDR1 is MNHEY and CDR2 is SVGAGI. Trimming took 7 bases from V and 5 from J, leaving 14 bases between them. CDR3 loop: CASNWNEGTGELFF. The CDR3 coding sequence is TGTGCCAGCAATTGGAACGAGGGTACCGGGGAGCTGTTTTTT.

This clonotype was seen many times. This chain joins TRBV12-3 or TRBV12-4 and TRBJ2-5, with 9 bases that match TRBD1. V trimming: 3 bases; J trimming: 5 bases; junction bases outside the gene matches: 13. The CDR3 spans 17 residues. The CDR3 DNA is TGTGCCAGCAGTTTTACCGGGACAGGGCCAGATAGGGAGACCCAGTACTTC. Protein product: CASSFTGTGPDRETQYF.

This clonotype was observed many times. This rearrangement joins TRBV9 to TRBJ2-1, with 12 nucleotides matching TRBD1. The CDR3 spans 16 residues. The V gene end was trimmed by 3 bases and the J gene end by 7 bases; junction bases not matched to a gene: 8. CDR1 and CDR2 from the germline V gene are SGDLS and YYNGEE. Written as DNA, the CDR3 is TGTGCCAGCAGCGGATCCGGGACAGGGGGCTCGAATGAGCAGTTCTTC. It codes for CASSGSGTGGSNEQFF.

This clonotype was seen ten or more times. V is TRBV20-1 and J is TRBJ1-1; a possible D gene is TRBD1 (6 bases). CDR1 and CDR2 from the germline V gene are DFQATT and SNEGSKA (reference sequence). The length of the CDR3 is 13 residues. Between the trimmed V and J ends, which lost 0 bases and 3 bases, there was a span of 8 bases. In DNA, the CDR3 is TGCAGTGCTAGAGATACAGGGCACACTGAAGCTTTCTTT. It translates to CSARDTGHTEAFF.

The table lists this clonotype with a few counts. The chain carries TRBV29-1 and TRBJ2-5; the D gene could be TRBD1 or TRBD2 (5 bases each). The CDR3 totals 14 residues. V lost 6 bases to trimming and J lost 1 base, with 15 bases between them. Germline-derived CDR1 and CDR2 are SQVTM and ANQGSEA. As DNA, the CDR3 is TGCAGCGTGCCGTTCCGGGACGCCCAAGAGACCCAGTACTTC. As protein: CSVPFRDAQETQYF.

With regard to this clonotype: Being one base from a much bigger clone, this may be a read error. The chain links TRBV5-6 to TRBJ2-7; 7 positions match TRBD1. This CDR3 comprises 14 residues. Germline V gene lookup returns CDR1 SGHDT and CDR2 YYEEEE. With 4 bases clipped from V and 3 bases from J, the junction kept 7 bases outside the gene matches. The CDR3 region is CASSAGTACYEQYF. The CDR3 nucleotides read TGTGCCAGCAGCGCCGGGACAGCCTGCTACGAGCAGTACTTC.

The chain has TRBV20-1 and TRBJ2-2; 10 bases map to TRBD2. This CDR3 spans 17 amino acids. Trimming cost V 0 bases and J 7 bases; bases outside gene matches: 11. Looked up from germline, CDR1 is DFQATT and CDR2 is SNEGSKA (reference sequence). In nucleotides, the CDR3 is TGCAGTGCTAGAGATTGGGCTAGCGGGAGTGTGAACGGGGAGCTGTTTTTT. Translated, it gives CSARDWASGSVNGELFF.

This chain uses TRBV5-1 with TRBJ1-1; 7 bases map to TRBD1. The CDR3 sequence is 14 residues long. Germline CDR1 SGHRS, CDR2 YFSETQ. With V trimmed by 4 bases and J by 0 bases, 3 bases remained unmatched. This chain's CDR3 is CASSGGTVNTEAFF. CDR3 coding DNA: TGCGCCAGCAGCGGTGGGACAGTGAACACTGAAGCTTTCTTT.

Ten or more counts support this clonotype. V usage is TRBV29-1 and J usage is TRBJ2-7; 8 bases line up with TRBD1. The CDR3 has 13 amino acids. The germline CDR1 and CDR2 sequences are SQVTM and ANQGSEA. V lost 6 bases and J lost 1; bases outside the gene matches: 5. For the CDR3, the DNA is TGCAGCGTGCGGACAGGGAGATCCTACGAGCAGTACTTC. This encodes CSVRTGRSYEQYF.

This clonotype turned up a few times. The V gene is TRBV7-9, the J gene TRBJ1-2; 7 positions match TRBD1. The ends lost 2 bases at V and 4 bases at J; junction bases unmatched: 10. Germline assignment: CDR1 SEHNR and CDR2 FQNEAQ (reference sequence). There are 16 residues in the CDR3. Written as DNA, the CDR3 is TGTGCCAGCAGCTTAAGCTTAGAACAGGGGTCCTATGGCTACACCTTC. This codes for CASSLSLEQGSYGYTF. The full variable domain, its missing parts supplied by reference TRBV7-9 and TRBJ1-2, is DTGVSQNPRHKITKRGQNVTFRCDPISEHNRLYWYRQTLGQGPEFLTYFQNEAQLEKSRLLSDRFSAERPKGSFSTLEIQRTEQGDSAMYLCASSLSLEQGSYGYTFGSGTRLTVV.

The chain links TRBV6-1 to TRBJ1-2, with D unclear. Germline CDR1 reads MNHNS; CDR2 reads SASEGT. The CDR3 has 15 residues. V dropped 0 bases and J dropped 8 bases, with 16 bases sitting between them. CDR3 sequence reads: CASSEAQVSGEGYTF. The CDR3 bases are TGTGCCAGCAGTGAAGCGCAGGTTTCTGGAGAGGGCTACACCTTC.

This clonotype turned up a few times. The rearrangement joins TRBV11-2 to TRBJ2-2; the D is unclear. Deletions cut 0 bases from V and 4 bases from J, with 15 bases between. The CDR3 has 17 residues. Germline CDR1 SGHAT, CDR2 FQNNGV. CDR3 loop: CASSLDRLEVLTGELFF. The DNA for the CDR3 is TGTGCCAGCAGCTTAGATCGTTTAGAAGTACTCACCGGGGAGCTGTTTTTT.

This clonotype appeared many times. The chain carries TRBV12-3 or TRBV12-4 and TRBJ2-2; TRBD2 matches at 9 bases. The CDR3 covers 17 residues. Trimming took 1 base from V and 7 from J; bases not matched to a gene: 10. CDR3 region: CASSLDRGGGVVGELFF. CDR3 DNA: TGTGCCAGCAGTTTAGATCGAGGCGGGGGGGTAGTCGGGGAGCTGTTTTTT.

This clonotype has only a few counts. The J gene is TRBJ2-5, the V gene TRBV2; no definite D call. The V end was cut by 1 base, the J end by 2 bases, with 11 bases between. The germline V gene has CDR1 SNHLY and CDR2 FYNNEI. This CDR3 spans 15 amino acids. CDR3 bases: TGTGCCAGCAGTGAAGTTGGGCGGAAACAAGAGACCCAGTACTTC. This codes for CASSEVGRKQETQYF. The complete variable domain, with remaining parts taken from reference TRBV2 and TRBJ2-5, reads EPEVTQTPSHQVTQMGQEVILRCVPISNHLYFYWYRQILGQKVEFLVSFYNNEISEKSEIFDDQFSVERPDGSNFTLKIRSTKLEDSAMYFCASSEVGRKQETQYFGPGTRLLVL.

This clonotype was counted between two and nine times. This sequence joins TRBV28 and TRBJ2-1; D assignment may be TRBD1 or TRBD2 (5 bases each). Germline CDR1 and CDR2: MDHEN and SYDVKM. This CDR3 contains 13 residues. The ends were cut back, 2 bases at V and 12 bases at J, with 14 bases in the middle. The chain's CDR3 is CASSLTADITQFF. The CDR3 DNA sequence: TGTGCCAGCAGTTTAACAGCGGACATTACGCAGTTCTTC.